The 6 T cell receptor beta chains in this list originate from one sample, sequenced in a study of PD-L1 blockade in urothelial cancer. Time point given: peripheral blood 6 weeks after treatment start. Clones were read by immunoSEQ multiplex PCR, and TCRdb kept only the in-frame ones, dropping some. The table records about 43,000 clones, 80% to 90% of them present only once. Sequencing was performed on PBMCs, taken around atezolizumab (anti-PD-L1) treatment. The receptors come from a man in his sixties with urothelial cancer.

The chain joins TRBV19 to TRBJ2-7; 14 positions agree with TRBD2. The CDR3 has 16 residues. J gave up 3 bases and V 5 bases, and 6 bases lay outside the gene matches. Germline V gene data show CDR1 as LNHDA and CDR2 as SQIVND (reference sequence). CDR3 bases: TGTGCCAGTAGTCTAGGGACTAGCGGGGGATTCTACGAGCAGTACTTC. This encodes CASSLGTSGGFYEQYF.

The chain recombines TRBV6-5 with TRBJ1-3; 8 bases fit TRBD1. CDR1 and CDR2 (germline): MNHEY, SVGAGI. This CDR3 contains 15 residues. Trimming cost V 4 bases and J 3 bases; bases outside gene matches: 5. CDR3 DNA sequence: TGTGCCAGCAGTTCGAACAGGGGGGGTGGAAACACCATATATTTT. Protein product: CASSSNRGGGNTIYF.

V and J are TRBV6-6 and TRBJ1-1, with 9 bases matching TRBD1. The CDR3 is 15 residues long. The V gene's germline CDR1 is MNHNY and CDR2 SVGAGI (reference sequence). Trimming at V came to 5 bases and at J to 4 bases, leaving 8 bases not matched to a gene. CDR3 nucleotides: TGTGCCAGCAGTACACAGGGGGCGCGAAGCACTGAAGCTTTCTTT. The encoded protein is CASSTQGARSTEAFF.

CDR3 loop: CASRKDLGALEDTQYF. The CDR3, as DNA: TGTGCCAGCAGAAAAGACCTAGGGGCGCTCGAAGATACGCAGTATTTT. V is TRBV5-4 and J is TRBJ2-3, with a weak D call TRBD1 (5 bases). CDR3 length: 16 residues. From germline, CDR1 is SGHNT and CDR2 YYREEE (reference sequence). The germline V and J ends were trimmed by 5 bases and 5 bases, with 21 bases remaining between them.

The chain carries TRBV7-6 and TRBJ2-6; 8 bases are shared with TRBD1. Germline V gene sequence: CDR1 SGHVS, CDR2 FNYEAQ. The ends lost 8 bases at V and 0 bases at J; junction bases unmatched: 12. The CDR3 loop spans 18 amino acids. The CDR3 spells CASGNDRGLSSGANVLTF. CDR3 bases: TGTGCCAGCGGAAATGACAGGGGCCTGAGCTCTGGGGCCAACGTCCTGACTTTC.

The chain joins TRBV5-6 to TRBJ2-1, with D possibly matching TRBD2 (5 bases). This CDR3 contains 14 residues. The germline CDR1 and CDR2 sequences are SGHDT and YYEEEE. The V end lost 8 bases, the J end lost 2 bases, and 14 bases lay between the germline ends. In DNA, the CDR3 is TGTGCCAGTATAGACGGGAAAGCCTACAATGAGCAGTTCTTC. Translating gives CASIDGKAYNEQFF.